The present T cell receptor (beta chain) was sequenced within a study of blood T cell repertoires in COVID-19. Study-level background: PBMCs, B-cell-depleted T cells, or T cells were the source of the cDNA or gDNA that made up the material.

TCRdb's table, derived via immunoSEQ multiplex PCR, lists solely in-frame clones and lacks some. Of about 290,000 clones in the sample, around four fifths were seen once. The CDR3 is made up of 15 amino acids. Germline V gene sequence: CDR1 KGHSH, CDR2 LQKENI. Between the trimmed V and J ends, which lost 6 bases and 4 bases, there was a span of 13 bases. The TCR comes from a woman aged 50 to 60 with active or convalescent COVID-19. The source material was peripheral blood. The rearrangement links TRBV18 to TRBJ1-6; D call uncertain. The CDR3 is CASSEVTAYNSPLHF. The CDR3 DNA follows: TGTGCCAGCTCTGAAGTCACAGCTTATAATTCACCCCTCCACTTT.